This TCR beta chain was sequenced in a study of control samples from healthy donors and cancer patients. Trimming shortened V by 0 bases and J by 4 bases, and 13 bases separated the two germline ends. Germline CDR1 is GTSNPN and CDR2 is SVGIG (reference sequence). The CDR3 consists of 15 residues. The protocol was immunoSEQ multiplex PCR, while the TCRdb copy is restricted to in-frame clones and leaves out a portion. The sample lists more than 140,000 clones; roughly nine tenths were seen once. The chain recombines TRBV30 with TRBJ1-5; D is perhaps TRBD1 (6 bases). The sequenced sample was blood. The origin of this receptor is a man aged 18 to 29 in good health. The CDR3 region is CAWSVGGIGNQPQHF. The CDR3 DNA reads as TGTGCCTGGAGTGTAGGGGGAATCGGGAATCAGCCCCAGCATTTT.